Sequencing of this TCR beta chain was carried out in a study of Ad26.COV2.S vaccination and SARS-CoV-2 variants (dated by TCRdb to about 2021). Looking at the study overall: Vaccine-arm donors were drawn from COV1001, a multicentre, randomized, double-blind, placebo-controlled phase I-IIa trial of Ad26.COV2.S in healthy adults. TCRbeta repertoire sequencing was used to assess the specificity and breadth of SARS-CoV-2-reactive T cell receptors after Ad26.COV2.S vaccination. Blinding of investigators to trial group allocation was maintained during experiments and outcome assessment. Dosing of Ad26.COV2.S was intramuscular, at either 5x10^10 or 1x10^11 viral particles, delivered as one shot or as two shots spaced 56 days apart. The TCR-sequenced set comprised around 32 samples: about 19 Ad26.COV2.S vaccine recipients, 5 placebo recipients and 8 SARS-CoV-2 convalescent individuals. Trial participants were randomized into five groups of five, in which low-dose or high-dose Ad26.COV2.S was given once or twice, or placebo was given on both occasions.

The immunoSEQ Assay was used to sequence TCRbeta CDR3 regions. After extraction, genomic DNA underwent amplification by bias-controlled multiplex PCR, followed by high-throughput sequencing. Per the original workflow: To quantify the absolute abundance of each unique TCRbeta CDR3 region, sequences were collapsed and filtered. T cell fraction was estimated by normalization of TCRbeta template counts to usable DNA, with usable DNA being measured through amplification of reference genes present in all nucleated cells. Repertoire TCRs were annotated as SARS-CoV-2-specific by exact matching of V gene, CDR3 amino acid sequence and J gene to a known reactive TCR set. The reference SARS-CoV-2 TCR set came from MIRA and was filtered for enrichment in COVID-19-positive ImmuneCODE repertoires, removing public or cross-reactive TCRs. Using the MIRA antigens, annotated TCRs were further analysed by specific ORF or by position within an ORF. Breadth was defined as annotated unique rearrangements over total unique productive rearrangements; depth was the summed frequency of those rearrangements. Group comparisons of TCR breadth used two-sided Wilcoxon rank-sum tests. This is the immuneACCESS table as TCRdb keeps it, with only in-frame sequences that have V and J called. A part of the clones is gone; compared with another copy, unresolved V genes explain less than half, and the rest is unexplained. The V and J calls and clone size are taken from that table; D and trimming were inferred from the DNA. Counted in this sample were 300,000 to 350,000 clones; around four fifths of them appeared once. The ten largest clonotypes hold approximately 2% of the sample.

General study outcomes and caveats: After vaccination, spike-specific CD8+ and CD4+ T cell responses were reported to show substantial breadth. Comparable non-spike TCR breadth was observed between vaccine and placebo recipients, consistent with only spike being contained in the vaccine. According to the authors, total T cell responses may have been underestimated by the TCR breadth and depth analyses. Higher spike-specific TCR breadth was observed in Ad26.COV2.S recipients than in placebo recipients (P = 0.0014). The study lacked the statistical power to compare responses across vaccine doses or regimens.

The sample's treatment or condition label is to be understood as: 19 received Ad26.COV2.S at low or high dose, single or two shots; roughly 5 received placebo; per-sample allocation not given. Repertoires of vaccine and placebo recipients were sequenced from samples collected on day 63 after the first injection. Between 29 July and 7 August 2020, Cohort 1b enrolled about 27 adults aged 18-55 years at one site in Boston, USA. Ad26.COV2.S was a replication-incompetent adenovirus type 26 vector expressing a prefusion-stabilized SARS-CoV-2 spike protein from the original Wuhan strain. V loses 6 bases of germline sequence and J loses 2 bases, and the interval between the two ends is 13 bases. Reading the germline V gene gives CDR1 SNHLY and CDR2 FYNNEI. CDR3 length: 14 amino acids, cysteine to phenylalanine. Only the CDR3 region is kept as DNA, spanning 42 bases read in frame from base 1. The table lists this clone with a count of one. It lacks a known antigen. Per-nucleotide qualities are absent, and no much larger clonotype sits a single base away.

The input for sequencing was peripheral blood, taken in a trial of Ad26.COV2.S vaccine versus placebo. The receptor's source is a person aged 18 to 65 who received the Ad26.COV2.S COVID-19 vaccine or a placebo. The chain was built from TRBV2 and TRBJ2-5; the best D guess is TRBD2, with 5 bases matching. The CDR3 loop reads CASRGAAEQETQYF. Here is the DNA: TGTGCCAGCAGGGGAGCGGCTGAACAAGAGACCCAGTACTTC.